This T cell receptor beta chain was recorded in a study of blood T cell repertoires in COVID-19. At the level of the study: Researchers got acute and convalescent COVID-19 samples from the United States, Italy and Spain.

Original methodology: Amplifying reference gene primers gave estimates of nucleated cell counts. Produced via immunoSEQ multiplex PCR; TCRdb's table is partial and in-frame only. That table supplies the V and J calls and clone size; D and trimming were determined from the DNA. The table lists 250,000 to 300,000 clones, more than 80% of them singletons. CDR1 and CDR2 (germline): KGHSH, LQKENI. V shed 6 bases and J 6 bases; nucleotides not matched to a gene: 10. The CDR3 sequence is 16 residues long. The J gene is TRBJ1-6, the V gene TRBV18; 8 bases map to TRBD1. The clonotype comes from a woman between 35 and 50 years old with acute or convalescent COVID-19. Sequenced sample: peripheral blood. The CDR3 region has the DNA TGTGCCAGCTCCCTTACCCCAGGGGGCCGTAATTCACCCCTCCACTTT. The encoded protein is CASSLTPGGRNSPLHF.